The entry below gives a single T cell receptor (beta chain) sequence along with its context. Profiling relied on immunoSEQ multiplex PCR, and the TCRdb table lists in-frame clones only, not all of them. Of approximately 600,000 clones in the sample, 85% to 95% are singletons; the top ten hold about 0.11%. The record originates from a study of shared clonotypes between healthy human individuals. Germline assignment: CDR1 ENHRY and CDR2 SYGVKD. CDR3 length: 17 amino acids. Losses at the gene ends were 6 bases for V and 0 bases for J; bases not matched to a gene: 9. Positive CCR7 selection of CD45RO-negative cells yielded the naive CD8 cells, and terminally differentiated effector memory CD45RA+ cells were excluded.

This chain uses TRBV10-3 with TRBJ1-1; 11 nucleotides line up with TRBD1. Sequenced: naive CD8+ T cells sorted from blood. This TCR came from a woman aged 30 to 39 in good health. CDR3 residues: CAIRAGQGEGMNTEAFF. The CDR3 DNA sequence: TGTGCCATCAGGGCGGGACAGGGGGAGGGTATGAACACTGAAGCTTTCTTT.